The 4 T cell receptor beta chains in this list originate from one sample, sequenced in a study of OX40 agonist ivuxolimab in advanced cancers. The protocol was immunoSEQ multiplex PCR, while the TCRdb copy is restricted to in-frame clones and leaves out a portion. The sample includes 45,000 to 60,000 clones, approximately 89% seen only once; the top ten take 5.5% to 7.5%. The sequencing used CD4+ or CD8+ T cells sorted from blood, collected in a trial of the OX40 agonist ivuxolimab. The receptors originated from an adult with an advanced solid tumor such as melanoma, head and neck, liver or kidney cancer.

CDR3 coding DNA: TGTGCCAGCAGTCTAAACCCGGGACCTAACTATGGCTACACCTTC. Translating it yields CASSLNPGPNYGYTF. The rearrangement joins TRBV6-5 to TRBJ1-2, with D perhaps TRBD1 (5 bases). From germline, CDR1 is MNHEY and CDR2 SVGAGI. The CDR3 has 15 residues. The ends were cut back, 5 bases at V and 0 bases at J, with 13 bases in the middle.

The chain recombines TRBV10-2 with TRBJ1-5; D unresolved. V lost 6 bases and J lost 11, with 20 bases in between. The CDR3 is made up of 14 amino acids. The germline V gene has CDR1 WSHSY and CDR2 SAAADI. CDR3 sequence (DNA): TGCGCCAGCAGGTCAACGGACGGGGATGTAGCCCAGCATTTT. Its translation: CASRSTDGDVAQHF.

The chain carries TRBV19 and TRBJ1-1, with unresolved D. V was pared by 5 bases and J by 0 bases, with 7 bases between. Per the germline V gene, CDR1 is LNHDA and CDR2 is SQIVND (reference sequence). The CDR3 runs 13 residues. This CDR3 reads CASSASVNTEAFF. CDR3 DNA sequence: TGTGCCAGTAGTGCGTCGGTGAACACTGAAGCTTTCTTT.

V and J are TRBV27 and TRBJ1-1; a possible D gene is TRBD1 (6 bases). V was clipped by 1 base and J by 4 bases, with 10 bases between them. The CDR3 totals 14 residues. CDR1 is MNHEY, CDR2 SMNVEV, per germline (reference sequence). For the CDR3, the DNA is TGTGCCAGCAGTTTATTTCCCAGGGGCACTGAAGCTTTCTTT. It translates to CASSLFPRGTEAFF.